One sample yielded the 24 T cell receptor beta chains listed below, sequenced in a study of T cells in Graves' hyperthyroidism and ophthalmopathy. Using RNA transcripts as the source, TCR beta CDR3 regions were amplified. A set of HTBI primers served as the primers for a first-round RT-PCR of the TCR CDR3. TCRdb re-derived calls from the multiplex PCR reads in MiXCR, one entry per CDR3 protein. The table records 500,000 to 650,000 distinct CDR3 sequences, roughly 15% of them present only once. Sequences were obtained from blood. These TCRs come from a woman aged 40 to 55 with Graves' hyperthyroidism.

This clonotype was seen many times. The chain is built from TRBV18 and TRBJ1-5; TRBD1 matches 7 bases. The CDR3 consists of 15 residues. V lost 5 bases and J lost 2; bases outside the gene matches: 6. Germline lookup yields CDR1 KGHSH and CDR2 LQKENI. CDR3 amino acids: CASSTNTGGNQPQHF. The CDR3 DNA sequence: TGTGCCAGCTCAACGAATACAGGGGGCAATCAGCCCCAGCATTTT.

The chain has TRBV6-1 and TRBJ1-1; D may be TRBD1 (5 bases). V dropped 6 bases and J dropped 2 bases, with 16 bases sitting between them. CDR3 length: 15 amino acids. Germline assignment: CDR1 MNHNS and CDR2 SASEGT. The CDR3 DNA reads as TGTGCCAGCAGACAGGTGGTAGGGGACAACACTGAAGCTTTCTTT. This gives the protein CASRQVVGDNTEAFF.

The chain uses TRBV24-1 and TRBJ2-3, with TRBD2 identical over 10 bases. J lost 1 base, V lost 4 bases, and 4 bases had no gene match. The CDR3 length is 16 residues. From germline, CDR1 is KGHDR and CDR2 SFDVKD. The CDR3 coding sequence is TGTGCCACCAGTGACCCCGGGACTAGCGGCACAGATACGCAGTATTTT. Its translation: CATSDPGTSGTDTQYF.

This clonotype was counted many times. The chain links TRBV27 to TRBJ2-5, with D uncertain. The ends were cut back, 6 bases at V and 0 bases at J, with 8 bases in the middle. The CDR3 loop spans 13 amino acids. Germline CDR1 MNHEY, CDR2 SMNVEV (reference sequence). CDR3 DNA: TGTGCCAGCAGCTCCGCGTACCAAGAGACCCAGTACTTC. This encodes CASSSAYQETQYF.

The V gene is TRBV13, the J gene TRBJ2-1; 8 positions agree with TRBD2. With V trimmed by 4 bases and J by 6 bases, 11 bases remained unmatched. Per the germline V gene, CDR1 is PRHDT and CDR2 is FYEKMQ (reference sequence). The CDR3 consists of 16 residues. CDR3 protein: CASSSLAGRRINEQFF. The DNA of the CDR3 is TGTGCCAGCAGCTCGTTAGCGGGAAGGAGGATCAATGAGCAGTTCTTC.

V is TRBV19 and J is TRBJ2-1; 10 bases match TRBD2. The CDR3 consists of 15 residues. Trimming cost V 6 bases and J 4 bases; bases outside gene matches: 6. Looked up from germline, CDR1 is LNHDA and CDR2 is SQIVND (reference sequence). The CDR3 spells CASRGLANLYNEQFF. In nucleotides, the CDR3 is TGTGCCAGTAGGGGACTAGCGAACTTATACAATGAGCAGTTCTTC.

This clonotype was seen repeatedly, ten times or more. The rearrangement joins TRBV3-1 to TRBJ2-3; weak D call: TRBD2 (6 bases). The germline V and J ends were trimmed by 3 bases and 4 bases, with 20 bases remaining between them. Germline CDR1 and CDR2: LGHDT and YNNKEL (reference sequence). The CDR3 is 17 residues long. CDR3 coding DNA: TGTGCCAGCAGCCATTCTAGCGTCGGGAGTTACCCAGATACGCAGTATTTT. It is translated as CASSHSSVGSYPDTQYF.

The rearrangement joins TRBV5-8 to TRBJ1-2; D not certain. The germline gives CDR1 SGHTS, CDR2 YDEGEE. The V gene lost 5 bases and the J gene lost 5 bases, with 13 bases spanning the gap. This CDR3 is 13 amino acids long. CDR3 nucleotides: TGTGCCAGCAGTACCCCAGTCTTATATGGCTACACCTTC. Its translation: CASSTPVLYGYTF. Full variable domain (rest looked up from reference TRBV5-8 and TRBJ1-2): EAGVTQSPTHLIKTRGQQATLRCSPISGHTSVYWYQQALGLGLQFLLWYDEGEERNRGNFPPRFSGRQFPNYSSELNVNALELEDSALYLCASSTPVLYGYTFGSGTRLTVV.

This chain links TRBV7-2 with TRBJ2-1; D remains unclear. Germline CDR1 is SGHTA and CDR2 is FQGNSA. V gave up 3 bases and J gave up 0 bases, with 18 bases separating them. This CDR3 comprises 18 residues. CDR3 DNA sequence: TGTGCCAGCAGCTTTAAGCGAGGTACCATTAGCTCCTACAATGAGCAGTTCTTC. It specifies CASSFKRGTISSYNEQFF.

Many counts were recorded for this clonotype. The rearrangement joins TRBV28 to TRBJ2-1; TRBD1 or TRBD2 may be the D gene (5 bases each). V was cut by 2 bases and J by 8 bases, with 13 bases left in between. CDR1 is MDHEN and CDR2 is SYDVKM in the germline V gene. This CDR3 comprises 14 residues. As DNA, the CDR3 is TGTGCCAGCAGTTTAGCCTCTCAGGGAGATGAGCAGTTCTTC. The encoded protein is CASSLASQGDEQFF.

This clonotype was recorded a few times. The V and J genes are TRBV10-1 and TRBJ2-1; D gene uncertain. Trimming cost V 2 bases and J 8 bases, with 10 bases left between them. The CDR3 contains 13 residues. The germline V gene has CDR1 WNHNN and CDR2 SYGVQD (reference sequence). The CDR3, as DNA: TGCGCCAGCAGTGAGGGATGGTTTTATGAGCAGTTCTTC. Translating gives CASSEGWFYEQFF.

This clonotype was detected a few times. The chain is built from TRBV7-6 and TRBJ2-4; TRBD2 matches at 14 bases. Germline V gene sequence: CDR1 SGHVS, CDR2 FNYEAQ. V shed 1 base, J shed 6 bases, and the junction held 2 bases outside the gene matches. The CDR3 covers 16 residues. The CDR3 loop reads CASSLGLAGGSNIQYF. CDR3 nucleotide sequence: TGTGCCAGCAGCTTAGGACTAGCGGGAGGGTCAAACATTCAGTACTTC.

This clonotype was counted at least ten times. V usage is TRBV30 and J usage is TRBJ2-1; TRBD1 is a possible D gene (6 bases). In germline, CDR1 is GTSNPN, CDR2 SVGIG (reference sequence). The CDR3 has 15 residues. V lost 0 bases to trimming and J lost 0 bases, with 9 bases between them. The CDR3 coding sequence is TGTGCCTGGAGTGTGGGACAAAGCTCCTACAATGAGCAGTTCTTC. Translating it yields CAWSVGQSSYNEQFF.

This clonotype was observed many times. The rearrangement links TRBV28 to TRBJ2-5; D is possibly TRBD1 (5 bases). The germline CDR1 and CDR2 sequences are MDHEN and SYDVKM. The CDR3 totals 12 residues. V lost 2 bases and J lost 6, with 7 bases in between. The CDR3 spells CASSLQGKTQYF. The CDR3 DNA follows: TGTGCCAGCAGTTTACAGGGAAAGACCCAGTACTTC.

This clonotype was recorded at least ten times. The chain links TRBV2 to TRBJ1-1; D remains ambiguous. Trimming took 8 bases from V and 2 from J, leaving 12 bases between them. The CDR3 is 13 residues long. CDR1 SNHLY and CDR2 FYNNEI come from the germline V gene. CDR3 residues: CASGSFLNTEAFF. The CDR3 DNA reads as TGTGCCAGCGGTTCATTTTTAAACACTGAAGCTTTCTTT.

This clonotype was counted at least ten times. The V call is TRBV18, the J call TRBJ1-1; unclear D gene. The germline V gene has CDR1 KGHSH and CDR2 LQKENI. CDR3 size: 14 residues. The ends were cut back, 3 bases at V and 1 base at J, with 9 bases in the middle. The DNA for the CDR3 is TGTGCCAGCTCACCGGGAGACCCGAACACTGAAGCTTTCTTT. Its protein is CASSPGDPNTEAFF. The variable domain in full, completed from reference TRBV18 and TRBJ1-1, reads NAGVMQNPRHLVRRRGQEARLRCSPMKGHSHVYWYRQLPEEGLKFMVYLQKENIIDESGMPKERFSAEFPKEGPSILRIQQVVRGDSAAYFCASSPGDPNTEAFFGQGTRLTVV.

This clonotype was observed many times. The chain employs TRBV7-8 and TRBJ2-2, with 12 positions matching TRBD2. The CDR3 contains 17 residues. Germline values: CDR1 SGHVS, CDR2 FQNEAQ. Trimming at V came to 1 base and at J to 4 bases, leaving 4 bases not matched to a gene. DNA for the CDR3: TGTGCCAGCAGCTTAGGACTAGCGGGAGTCGGCACCGGGGAGCTGTTTTTT. Translated, it gives CASSLGLAGVGTGELFF.

As regards this clonotype: This is likely a read error, given that the CDR3 carries no conserved phenylalanine or tryptophan at its end. This rearrangement joins TRBV6-1 to TRBJ2-3, with D possibly being TRBD1 (5 bases). The germline V gene has CDR1 MNHNS and CDR2 SASEGT. This CDR3 is built from 15 residues. V was pared by 1 base and J by 2 bases, with 10 bases between. This CDR3 is CASSEGGGDTDTQYL. DNA of the CDR3: TGTGCCAGCAGTGAAGGGGGCGGAGACACAGATACGCAGTATCTT.

This chain uses TRBV7-9 with TRBJ2-3, with a weak D call TRBD1 (6 bases). Per the germline V gene, CDR1 is SEHNR and CDR2 is FQNEAQ (reference sequence). The CDR3 length is 15 residues. Deletions cut 8 bases from V and 1 base from J, with 16 bases between. Here the CDR3 reads CASRRDIPGTDTQYF. CDR3 sequence (DNA): TGTGCCAGCCGACGGGACATCCCGGGCACAGATACGCAGTATTTT.

This clonotype was seen a single time. A read error may explain this, as a much larger clone is one base away. The rearrangement links TRBV5-1 to TRBJ2-3; the match to TRBD2 covers 13 bases. The ends lost 1 base at V and 0 bases at J; junction bases unmatched: 5. The germline V gene has CDR1 SGHRS and CDR2 YFSETQ. CDR3 length: 18 amino acids. The CDR3 nucleotides are TGCGCCAGCAGCTTGCGGACTAGCGGGAGTGGAAGCACAGATACGCAGTATTTT. Protein: CASSLRTSGSGSTDTQYF. Filled out from reference TRBV5-1 and TRBJ2-3, the complete variable domain reads KAGVTQTPRYLIKTRGQQVTLSCSPISGHRSVSWYQQTPGQGLQFLFEYFSETQRNKGNFPGRFSGRQFSNSRSEMNVSTLELGDSALYLCASSLRTSGSGSTDTQYFGPGTRLTVL.

This clonotype was counted many times. In DNA form, the CDR3 reads TGTGCCTGGAGTCAGGGGGCAATTGATCAGCCCCAGCATTTT. Translating it yields CAWSQGAIDQPQHF. V gene TRBV30 combines with J gene TRBJ1-5, with 8 bases lining up with TRBD1. Looked up from germline, CDR1 is GTSNPN and CDR2 is SVGIG (reference sequence). V gave up 2 bases and J gave up 5 bases; unmatched junction bases: 5. The CDR3 loop spans 14 amino acids.

This chain uses TRBV5-8 with TRBJ1-1; D is possibly TRBD1 (5 bases). Trimming removed 9 bases at V and 0 bases at J, with 12 bases between. Germline values: CDR1 SGHTS, CDR2 YDEGEE. There are 13 residues in the CDR3. In nucleotides, the CDR3 is TGTGCCATTCGAGACAGACTGAACACTGAAGCTTTCTTT. It translates to CAIRDRLNTEAFF. Full variable domain (rest looked up from reference TRBV5-8 and TRBJ1-1): EAGVTQSPTHLIKTRGQQATLRCSPISGHTSVYWYQQALGLGLQFLLWYDEGEERNRGNFPPRFSGRQFPNYSSELNVNALELEDSALYLCAIRDRLNTEAFFGQGTRLTVV.

At least ten counts were recorded for this clonotype. The J gene is TRBJ1-1, the V gene TRBV30; D gene uncertain. CDR1 and CDR2 from the germline V gene are GTSNPN and SVGIG (reference sequence). V was cut by 0 bases and J by 1 base, with 6 bases left in between. CDR3 length: 13 amino acids. The CDR3 sequence is CAWSVHGNTEAFF. CDR3 sequence (DNA): TGTGCCTGGAGTGTACACGGGAACACTGAAGCTTTCTTT.

A remark on this clonotype: This may be a read error: a much more frequent sequence differs by one nucleotide. The chain is built from TRBV7-2 and TRBJ2-7, with D possibly being TRBD1 (6 bases). V lost 5 bases and J lost 4, with 12 bases in between. Germline V gene sequence: CDR1 SGHTA, CDR2 FQGNSA. The length of the CDR3 is 13 residues. For the CDR3, the DNA is TGTACCAGCAGCCCCACCACAGGGTACGAGCAGTACTTC. The encoded protein is CTSSPTTGYEQYF.